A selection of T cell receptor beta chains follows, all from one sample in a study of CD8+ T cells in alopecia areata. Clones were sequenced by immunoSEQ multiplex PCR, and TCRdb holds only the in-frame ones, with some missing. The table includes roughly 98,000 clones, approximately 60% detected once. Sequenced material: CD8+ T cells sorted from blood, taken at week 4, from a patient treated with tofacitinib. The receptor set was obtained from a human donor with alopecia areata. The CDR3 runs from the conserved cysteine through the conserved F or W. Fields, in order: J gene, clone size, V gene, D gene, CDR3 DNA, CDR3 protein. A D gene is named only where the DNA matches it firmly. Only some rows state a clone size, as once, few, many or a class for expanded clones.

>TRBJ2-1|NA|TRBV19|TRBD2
TGTGCCAGTAGTATAGCGGGGGGTATAAATGAGCAGTTCTTC
CASSIAGGINEQFF
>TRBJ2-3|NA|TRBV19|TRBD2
TGTGCCAGTATGGAGGCGGGGGACACAGATACGCAGTATTTT
CASMEAGDTDTQYF
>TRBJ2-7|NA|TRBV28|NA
TGTGCCAGCAGCTTCAGGGGCCCAACCTACGAGCAGTACTTC
CASSFRGPTYEQYF
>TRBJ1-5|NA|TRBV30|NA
TGTGCCTGGAGAGGCCTCGGGGATCAGCCCCAGCATTTT
CAWRGLGDQPQHF
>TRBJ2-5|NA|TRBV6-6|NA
TGTGCCAGCAGTTACTTGTCAGGTCAAGAGACCCAGTACTTC
CASSYLSGQETQYF
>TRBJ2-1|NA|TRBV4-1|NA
TGCGCCAGCAGCCCCCTGGGCGGTGGCGATGAGCAGTTCTTC
CASSPLGGGDEQFF
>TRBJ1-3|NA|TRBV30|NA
TGTGCCGGGACTAACTCTGGAAACACCATATATTTT
CAGTNSGNTIYF
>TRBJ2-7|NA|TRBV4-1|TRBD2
TGCGCCAGCAGCCAAGCGGTAGCGGGAGGCGCCTACGAGCAGTACTTC
CASSQAVAGGAYEQYF
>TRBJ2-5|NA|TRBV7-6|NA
TGTGCCAGCAGTGAGGGGGAGGGCCACGAGACCCAGTACTTC
CASSEGEGHETQYF
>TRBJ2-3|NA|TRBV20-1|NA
TGCAGTGCCTACACAGATACGCAGTATTTT
CSAYTDTQYF
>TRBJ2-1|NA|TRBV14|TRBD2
TGTGCCAGCAGCCAAGCGCTAGCGGGAGTACAGGACAATGAGCAGTTCTTC
CASSQALAGVQDNEQFF
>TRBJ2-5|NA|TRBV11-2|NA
TGTGCCAGCAGTCAGGACACCCAAGAGACCCAGTACTTC
CASSQDTQETQYF
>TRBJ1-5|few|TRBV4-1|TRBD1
TGCGCCAGCAGCCAAGTCGACAGGGAGTACCGCCAGCCCCAGCATTTT
CASSQVDREYRQPQHF
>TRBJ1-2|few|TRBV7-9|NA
TGTGCCAGCAGCCAAGGAACAGAATATGGCTACACCTTC
CASSQGTEYGYTF
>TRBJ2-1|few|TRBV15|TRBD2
TGTGCCACCAGCAGAGCAACTAGCGGGAGTCGAAATGAGCAGTTCTTC
CATSRATSGSRNEQFF
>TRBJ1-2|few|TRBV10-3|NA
TGTGCCATCAGTGAGTCTTCTGGCTACACCTTC
CAISESSGYTF
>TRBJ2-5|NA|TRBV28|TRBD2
TGTGCCAGCAGTTTAGGACTAGACCAAGAGACCCAGTACTTC
CASSLGLDQETQYF